These T cell receptor beta chains were read from a single sample in a study of cytomegalovirus exposure and HLA in healthy donors. Here immunoSEQ multiplex PCR was the method, and the copy in TCRdb shows in-frame clones only, minus some. The repertoire includes some 150,000 clones, 65% to 85% of them detected once, and 6.7% sits in the top ten. Sequences were obtained from PBMCs. These receptors were taken from a woman aged 40 to 50 in good health and CMV-seropositive. Both conserved end residues are trimmed from each CDR3. Each record gives: V gene, CDR3 protein.

TRBV5-4,ASRLLTGGENEQF
TRBV11-2,ASSLFQENEQY
TRBV6-5,ASRGGGENEQF
TRBV5-6,ASRSDQGGNTEAF
TRBV5-4,ASSAAGTGSYEQY
TRBV15,ATSGSRPGTDTRY
TRBV7-6,ASSLTPSTEAF
TRBV7-2,ASSLQGQVYGYT
TRBV9,ASSIGTSGVNEQF
TRBV4-1,ASSLQETAGGLGQPQH
TRBV10-3,AISLNRDEQY
TRBV9,ASKSSGNTIY
TRBV5-4,ASSLDRFSGNTIY
TRBV15,ATGDGYSNQPQH
TRBV5-1,ASSGRDKRETQY